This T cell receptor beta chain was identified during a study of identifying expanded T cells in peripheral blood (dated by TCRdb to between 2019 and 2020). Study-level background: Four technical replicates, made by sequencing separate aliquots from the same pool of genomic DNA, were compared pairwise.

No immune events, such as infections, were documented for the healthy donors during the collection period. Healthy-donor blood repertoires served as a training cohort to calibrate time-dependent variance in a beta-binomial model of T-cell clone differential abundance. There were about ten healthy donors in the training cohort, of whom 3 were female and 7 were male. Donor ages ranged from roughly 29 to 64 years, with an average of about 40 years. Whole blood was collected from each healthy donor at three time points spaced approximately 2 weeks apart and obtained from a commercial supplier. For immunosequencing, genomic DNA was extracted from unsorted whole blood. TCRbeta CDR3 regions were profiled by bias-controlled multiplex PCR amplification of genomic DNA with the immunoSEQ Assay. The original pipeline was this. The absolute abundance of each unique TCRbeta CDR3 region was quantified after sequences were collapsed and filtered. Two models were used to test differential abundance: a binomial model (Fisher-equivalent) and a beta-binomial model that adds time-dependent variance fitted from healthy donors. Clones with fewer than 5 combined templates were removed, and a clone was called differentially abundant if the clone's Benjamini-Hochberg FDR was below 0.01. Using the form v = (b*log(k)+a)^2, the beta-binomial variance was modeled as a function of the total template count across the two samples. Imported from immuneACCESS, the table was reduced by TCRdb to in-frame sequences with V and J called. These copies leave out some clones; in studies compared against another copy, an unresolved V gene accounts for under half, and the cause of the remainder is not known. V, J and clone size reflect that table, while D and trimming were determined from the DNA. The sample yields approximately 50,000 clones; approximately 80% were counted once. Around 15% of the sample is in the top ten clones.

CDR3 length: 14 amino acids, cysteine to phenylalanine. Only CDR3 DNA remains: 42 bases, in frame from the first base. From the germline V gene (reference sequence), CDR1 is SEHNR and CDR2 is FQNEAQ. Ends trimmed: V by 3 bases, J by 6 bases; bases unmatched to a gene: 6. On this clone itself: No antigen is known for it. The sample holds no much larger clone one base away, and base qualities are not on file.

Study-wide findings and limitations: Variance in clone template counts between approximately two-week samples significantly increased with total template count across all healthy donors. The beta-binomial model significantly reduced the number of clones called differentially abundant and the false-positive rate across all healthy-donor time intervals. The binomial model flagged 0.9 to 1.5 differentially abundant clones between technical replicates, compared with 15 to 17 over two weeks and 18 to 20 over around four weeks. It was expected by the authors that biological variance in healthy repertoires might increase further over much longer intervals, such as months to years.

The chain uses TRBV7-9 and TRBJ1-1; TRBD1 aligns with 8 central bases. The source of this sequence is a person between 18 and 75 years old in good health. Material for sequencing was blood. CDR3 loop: CASSFPTGESEAFF. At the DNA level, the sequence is TGTGCCAGCAGCTTCCCGACAGGGGAGTCTGAAGCTTTCTTT.